This record looks at one TCR beta chain sequence and its context. Germline V gene data show CDR1 as MNHEY and CDR2 as SVGAGI. CDR3 size: 13 residues. The V gene lost 2 bases and the J gene lost 8 bases, with 12 bases spanning the gap. Only in-frame clones appear in the TCRdb table, and some are missing; sequencing was by immunoSEQ multiplex PCR. The data show over 200,000 clones, with around 80% seen just once and 8.6% held by the top ten. The sample is drawn from a study of blood T cell repertoires in COVID-19. As for the study in general: PBMCs, B-cell-depleted T cells, or T cells provided the cDNA or gDNA that made up the material.

Sequences were obtained from peripheral blood. The source of this sequence is a middle-aged man with active or convalescent COVID-19. The genes are TRBV6-5 and TRBJ1-2; the D is unclear. CDR3 in amino acids: CASSYRESWGYTF. DNA for the CDR3: TGTGCCAGCAGTTACCGTGAAAGCTGGGGCTACACCTTC.